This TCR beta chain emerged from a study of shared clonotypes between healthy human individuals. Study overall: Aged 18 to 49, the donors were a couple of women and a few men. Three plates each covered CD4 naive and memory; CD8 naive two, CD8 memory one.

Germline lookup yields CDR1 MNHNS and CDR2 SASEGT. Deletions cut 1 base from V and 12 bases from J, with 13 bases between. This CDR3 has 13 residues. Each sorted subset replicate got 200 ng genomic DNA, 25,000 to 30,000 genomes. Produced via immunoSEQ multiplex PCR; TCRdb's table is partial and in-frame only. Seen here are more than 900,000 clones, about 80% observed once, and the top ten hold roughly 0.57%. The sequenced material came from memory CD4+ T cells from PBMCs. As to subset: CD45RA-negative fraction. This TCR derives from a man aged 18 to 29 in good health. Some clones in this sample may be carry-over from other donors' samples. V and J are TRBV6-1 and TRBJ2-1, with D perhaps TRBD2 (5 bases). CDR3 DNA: TGTGCCAGCAGTGAAGTCCCGGGAAGCGGGCAGTTCTTC. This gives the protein CASSEVPGSGQFF.